These 18 T cell receptor beta chains originate from one sample sequenced in a study of shared clonotypes between healthy human individuals. The protocol was immunoSEQ multiplex PCR, while the TCRdb copy is restricted to in-frame clones and leaves out a portion. The sample has over 1.5 million clones; 98% are singletons. What was sequenced was naive CD4+ T cells sorted from blood. The subset here: CD45RA+ positively selected. Source of these receptors: a man aged 30 to 45 in good health.

The CDR3 loop is CAWSAARISYEQYF. DNA of the CDR3: TGTGCCTGGAGTGCGGCCCGTATCTCCTACGAGCAGTACTTC. The rearrangement links TRBV30 to TRBJ2-7; D uncertain. Trimming cost V 1 base and J 0 bases, with 10 bases left between them. The CDR3 consists of 14 residues. CDR1 is GTSNPN and CDR2 is SVGIG in the germline V gene (reference sequence).

The rearrangement joins TRBV11-1 to TRBJ2-7; D not resolved. V lost 2 bases and J 2 bases, leaving 7 bases between the germline ends. CDR3 length: 13 amino acids. The germline CDR1 and CDR2 sequences are SGHAT and FQDESV (reference sequence). In DNA, the CDR3 is TGTGCCAGCAGCTTAAGAAGAGCCTACGAGCAGTACTTC. Protein product: CASSLRRAYEQYF.

As to this clone: This specimen includes other DNA sequences encoding the same CDR3. The genes are TRBV5-6 and TRBJ2-5; D remains ambiguous. The CDR3 runs 11 residues. V lost 3 bases to trimming and J lost 2 bases, with 2 bases between them. Germline V lookup: CDR1 SGHDT, CDR2 YYEEEE. The CDR3 spells CASSSQETQYF. In DNA, the CDR3 is TGTGCCAGCAGCTCTCAAGAGACCCAGTACTTC.

The chain joins TRBV20-1 to TRBJ2-7; D unresolved. Per germline, CDR1 DFQATT and CDR2 SNEGSKA (reference sequence). With 1 base removed from V and 8 bases from J, the gap between germline ends came to 9 bases. The CDR3 is 11 amino acids. CDR3: CSARVTSQQYF. In nucleotides, the CDR3 is TGCAGTGCTAGAGTAACAAGTCAGCAGTACTTC.

This clone was counted a single time. V gene TRBV6-1 combines with J gene TRBJ1-5; D unresolved. Germline assignment: CDR1 MNHNS and CDR2 SASEGT. The ends were cut back, 0 bases at V and 3 bases at J, with 9 bases in the middle. The CDR3 has 15 residues. CDR3 DNA: TGTGCCAGCAGTGAAGCATCCGGCTTCAATCAGCCCCAGCATTTT. The encoded protein is CASSEASGFNQPQHF.

The rearrangement links TRBV9 to TRBJ2-1; D gene uncertain. The CDR3 has 15 amino acids. Germline assignment: CDR1 SGDLS and CDR2 YYNGEE. V gave up 3 bases and J gave up 0 bases, with 10 bases separating them. CDR3 in DNA: TGTGCCAGCAGCGCCTCGGCCAGCTCCTACAATGAGCAGTTCTTC. It yields the protein CASSASASSYNEQFF.

Here the CDR3 reads CASSESPSGRGSDTQYF. CDR3 nucleotides: TGTGCCAGCAGCGAGAGTCCTAGCGGGAGAGGATCAGATACGCAGTATTTT. This chain joins TRBV9 and TRBJ2-3; 10 bases agree with TRBD2. The V and J ends lost 3 bases and 4 bases, in that order; junction bases with no gene match: 11. CDR3 length: 17 residues. Germline V CDR1 and CDR2: SGDLS, YYNGEE.

The chain combines TRBV5-6 with TRBJ2-6; weak D call: TRBD1 (5 bases). The CDR3 spans 15 residues. Germline loops: CDR1 SGHDT, CDR2 YYEEEE. Trimming shortened V by 4 bases and J by 4 bases, and 12 bases separated the two germline ends. CDR3 sequence reads: CASSLRVLGANVLTF. The CDR3 DNA reads as TGTGCCAGCAGCCTCAGGGTATTAGGGGCCAACGTCCTGACTTTC. Combining the CDR3 with reference TRBV5-6 and TRBJ2-6 gives the whole variable domain DAGVTQSPTHLIKTRGQQVTLRCSPKSGHDTVSWYQQALGQGPQFIFQYYEEEERQRGNFPDRFSGHQFPNYSSELNVNALLLGDSALYLCASSLRVLGANVLTFGAGSRLTVL.

The chain carries TRBV14 and TRBJ2-2, with 7 bases fitting TRBD2. CDR1 is SGHDN and CDR2 is FVKESK in the germline V gene. The trim removed 2 bases at V and 6 bases at J, leaving 3 bases unmatched. The CDR3 has 14 amino acids. The CDR3 DNA sequence: TGTGCCAGCAGCCAACAACTAGCGTCCGGGGAGCTGTTTTTT. It translates to CASSQQLASGELFF.

This clone has just one count. V gene TRBV10-3 combines with J gene TRBJ2-3; D may be TRBD1 or TRBD2 (5 bases each). Trimming removed 9 bases at V and 3 bases at J, with 19 bases between. Germline V gene lookup returns CDR1 ENHRY and CDR2 SYGVKD. The CDR3 runs 15 residues. The CDR3 DNA reads as TGTGCCATTACAAAAGGGGAGAGTCGGACAGATACGCAGTATTTT. Translation gives CAITKGESRTDTQYF.

This rearrangement joins TRBV5-8 to TRBJ2-7, with TRBD1 as a possible D gene (6 bases). V was pared by 4 bases and J by 7 bases, with 18 bases between. The germline CDR1 and CDR2 sequences are SGHTS and YDEGEE. This CDR3 is 14 amino acids long. The CDR3 is CASSRPGHAEEQYF. CDR3 coding DNA: TGTGCCAGCAGCCGCCCGGGACACGCTGAAGAGCAGTACTTC.

The V gene is TRBV7-9, the J gene TRBJ1-1; D is ambiguous. Germline CDR1 SEHNR, CDR2 FQNEAQ (reference sequence). V was clipped by 7 bases and J by 0 bases, with 6 bases between them. This CDR3 contains 12 residues. In nucleotides, the CDR3 is TGTGCCAGCAACACCTTGAACACTGAAGCTTTCTTT. It translates to CASNTLNTEAFF.

The chain links TRBV5-5 to TRBJ2-7; D not certain. CDR3 length equals 14 residues. Germline V gene sequence: CDR1 SGHKS, CDR2 YYEKEE (reference sequence). Trimming took off 4 bases at V and 2 bases at J, with 13 bases between the two ends. CDR3 sequence: CASSVSRHPYEQYF. The CDR3 nucleotides are TGTGCCAGCAGCGTCTCGCGGCACCCCTACGAGCAGTACTTC.

This sequence joins TRBV28 and TRBJ2-3; either TRBD1 or TRBD2 may fit D (5 bases each). The V end lost 6 bases, the J end lost 2 bases, and 15 bases lay between the germline ends. The CDR3 has 15 residues. Germline-derived CDR1 and CDR2 are MDHEN and SYDVKM. The chain's CDR3 is CASSPMGENTDTQYF. The CDR3 bases are TGTGCCAGCAGCCCGATGGGGGAAAACACAGATACGCAGTATTTT.

The rearrangement uses TRBV18 and TRBJ2-1; D is possibly TRBD2 (6 bases). Germline V CDR1 and CDR2: KGHSH, LQKENI. V lost 2 bases to trimming and J lost 0 bases, with 17 bases between them. The CDR3 length is 18 residues. The CDR3 nucleotides read TGTGCCAGCTCACCAATGATTAGCGGACTCAGCTCCTACAATGAGCAGTTCTTC. The encoded protein is CASSPMISGLSSYNEQFF.

The CDR3: CASINRDRVSYGYTF. The CDR3 coding sequence is TGTGCCAGCATAAATAGGGACAGGGTTAGCTATGGCTACACCTTC. The J gene is TRBJ1-2, the V gene TRBV6-1; 9 bases are shared with TRBD1. V lost 7 bases, J lost 4 bases, and 10 bases stayed unmatched. Germline V gene sequence: CDR1 MNHNS, CDR2 SASEGT. This CDR3 is 15 amino acids long.

This clone appeared a single time. The chain is built from TRBV18 and TRBJ1-5; no clear D. This CDR3 comprises 17 residues. CDR1 is KGHSH and CDR2 is LQKENI in the germline V gene. V dropped 6 bases and J dropped 2 bases, with 20 bases sitting between them. CDR3 nucleotide sequence: TGTGCCAGCTCCCAACTCGCTCCGGCCGGCCGCAATCAGCCCCAGCATTTT. Protein: CASSQLAPAGRNQPQHF.

The V call is TRBV5-1, the J call TRBJ1-1, with unresolved D. V was cut by 0 bases and J by 0 bases, with 9 bases left in between. CDR3 size: 15 residues. Per germline, CDR1 SGHRS and CDR2 YFSETQ. CDR3 in amino acids: CASSLAGNMNTEAFF. As DNA, the CDR3 is TGCGCCAGCAGCTTGGCCGGGAACATGAACACTGAAGCTTTCTTT.